A single sample gave rise to the 27 T cell receptor beta chains below, sequenced in a study of T cells in women clearing cervical HPV infection. Profiled with immunoSEQ multiplex PCR; TCRdb holds only in-frame clones, not every one. The sample's table shows about 26,000 clones. Sequenced input: blood buffy coat. These receptors all come from a woman between 18 and 70 years old with a cervical HPV16 infection that either progressed to CIN3+ or cleared (not recorded which).

A remark on this clone: The CDR3 is cut off 3 residues early in the read; its end comes from the germline J gene. V is TRBV29-1 and J is TRBJ1-1, with 9 bases lining up with TRBD1. The V and J ends lost 5 bases and 4 bases, in that order; junction bases with no gene match: 5. The CDR3 length is 13 residues. Looked up from germline, CDR1 is SQVTM and CDR2 is ANQGSEA. The CDR3 sequence is CSVSTGGVTEAFF. Incomplete CDR3 DNA: TGCAGCGTTTCGACAGGGGGAGTCACTGAA.

On this clone itself: The DNA ends 3 residues before the CDR3 does, and the rest of the CDR3 is filled in from the germline J gene. The gene calls are TRBV7-9 and TRBJ2-1; 7 nucleotides align to TRBD2. The germline V gene has CDR1 SEHNR and CDR2 FQNEAQ (reference sequence). The V and J ends lost 4 bases and 0 bases, in that order; junction bases with no gene match: 3. This CDR3 is built from 15 residues. Partial CDR3 DNA: TGTGCCAGCAGCTCAGGACTAGGCTCCTACAATGAG. Translation gives CASSSGLGSYNE. The CDR3 in its entirety is CASSSGLGSYNEQFF.

Incomplete CDR3 DNA: TGTGCCAGCAGCGCAAGCGGGGGGGGAGAGACA. Its protein is CASSASGGGET. The complete CDR3 reads CASSASGGGETAFF. The chain couples TRBV7-9 to TRBJ1-1, with a tentative D call TRBD1 (5 bases). The observed sequence ends 3 residues before the CDR3 terminus, with the missing tail filled in from the germline J gene. The CDR3 loop spans 14 amino acids. The germline gives CDR1 SEHNR, CDR2 FQNEAQ (reference sequence). Using reference TRBV7-9 and TRBJ1-1 for the parts outside the CDR3, the full variable domain is DTGVSQNPRHKITKRGQNVTFRCDPISEHNRLYWYRQTLGQGPEFLTYFQNEAQLEKSRLLSDRFSAERPKGSFSTLEIQRTEQGDSAMYLCASSASGGGETAFFGQGTRLTVV.

For this clone: The DNA ends 3 residues before the CDR3 does, and the rest of the CDR3 is filled in from the germline J gene. The chain combines TRBV19 with TRBJ1-2; 8 nucleotides align to TRBD1. V dropped 4 bases and J dropped 0; count of bases not matched to a gene: 10. The germline V gene encodes CDR1 LNHDA and CDR2 SQIVND (reference sequence). The CDR3 length is 17 residues. CDR3 bases read: TGTGCCAGTAGTACCAAGGCAGGGGGCGTTACTAACTATGGC. This sequence encodes CASSTKAGGVTNYG. The full-length CDR3 reads as CASSTKAGGVTNYGYTF. The full variable domain, with the rest looked up from reference TRBV19 and TRBJ1-2, is DGGITQSPKYLFRKEGQNVTLSCEQNLNHDAMYWYRQDPGQGLRLIYYSQIVNDFQKGDIAEGYSVSREKKESFPLTVTSAQKNPTAFYLCASSTKAGGVTNYGYTFGSGTRLTVV.

Notes on this clone: From the germline J gene comes the end of the CDR3, since the read stops 3 residues before it. V and J are TRBV11-2 and TRBJ2-3, with 13 bases matching TRBD2. This CDR3 spans 15 amino acids. CDR1 is SGHAT, CDR2 FQNNGV, per germline. The V and J ends lost 5 bases and 5 bases, in that order; junction bases with no gene match: 4. CDR3 DNA, as far as it was read: TGTGCCAGCAGCCCGGGACTAGCGGGAAGAGATACG. Its protein is CASSPGLAGRDT. The complete CDR3 reads CASSPGLAGRDTQYF. Variable domain in full (rest from reference TRBV11-2 and TRBJ2-3): EAGVAQSPRYKIIEKRQSVAFWCNPISGHATLYWYQQILGQGPKLLIQFQNNGVVDDSQLPKDRFSAERLKGVDSTLKIQPAKLEDSAVYLCASSPGLAGRDTQYFGPGTRLTVL.

Remarks on this clone: The CDR3 is cut off 3 residues early in the read; its end comes from the germline J gene. This chain joins TRBV7-2 and TRBJ2-3; 11 bases map to TRBD1. This CDR3 has 15 amino acids. Germline V CDR1 and CDR2: SGHTA, FQGNSA. CDR3: CASSSWTGGVETQYF. CDR3 bases read: TGTGCCAGCAGCTCTTGGACAGGGGGCGTGGAGACG. Variable domain in full (rest from reference TRBV7-2 and TRBJ2-3): GAGVSQSPSNKVTEKGKDVELRCDPISGHTALYWYRQSLGQGLEFLIYFQGNSAPDKSGLPSDRFSAERTGGSVSTLTIQRTQQEDSAVYLCASSSWTGGVETQYFGPGTRLTVL.

As concerns this clone: Read sequence stops 3 residues before the CDR3 end, and the germline J gene provides the missing end. This chain uses TRBV5-1 with TRBJ2-1; D may be TRBD2 (5 bases). Germline CDR1 is SGHRS and CDR2 is YFSETQ. The CDR3 contains 14 residues. V was clipped by 6 bases and J by 8 bases, with 18 bases between them. CDR3 sequence: CASTPERVEDEQFF. The sequenced CDR3 bases are TGCGCCAGCACCCCTGAGAGGGTTGAGGATGAG. The full variable domain, in which reference TRBV5-1 and TRBJ2-1 provide the parts outside the CDR3, is KAGVTQTPRYLIKTRGQQVTLSCSPISGHRSVSWYQQTPGQGLQFLFEYFSETQRNKGNFPGRFSGRQFSNSRSEMNVSTLELGDSALYLCASTPERVEDEQFFGPGTRLTVL.

A remark on this clone: The CDR3 extends 3 residues past the end of the read, so its final part is completed from the germline J gene. The chain carries TRBV20-1 and TRBJ2-7, with 11 bases matching TRBD2. V lost 5 bases to trimming and J lost 2 bases; unmatched junction nucleotides: 5. The CDR3 totals 14 residues. Germline CDR1 reads DFQATT; CDR2 reads SNEGSKA (reference sequence). The CDR3 sequence is CSAPTSGTTYEQYF. CDR3 DNA, as far as it was read: TGCAGTGCTCCGACTAGCGGGACAACCTACGAG.

Note on this clone: Read data end 3 residues before the CDR3 end; the end is taken from the germline J gene. This chain connects TRBV5-1 to TRBJ2-6; D gene unclear. Germline V CDR1 and CDR2: SGHRS, YFSETQ. Trimming cost V 0 bases and J 0 bases, with 10 bases left between them. CDR3 size: 17 residues. CDR3 protein: CASSLERAVSGANVLTF. The part of the CDR3 DNA that was read is TGCGCCAGCAGCTTGGAAAGGGCAGTCTCTGGGGCCAACGTC.

Turning to this clone: With the read ending 3 residues before the CDR3 end, the germline J gene is used to fill in that end. The chain is built from TRBV19 and TRBJ1-6; D gene uncertain. Germline CDR1 LNHDA, CDR2 SQIVND (reference sequence). This CDR3 is built from 17 residues. Trimming cost V 5 bases and J 8 bases, with 22 bases left between them. CDR3 loop: CASSSPLTFSGDSPLHF. The CDR3 bases that were read are TGTGCCAGTAGTTCCCCCCTGACATTTTCCGGTGATTCACCC.

Concerning this clone itself: The read is 3 residues too short to cover the CDR3 end, so that end is filled in from the germline J gene. The chain links TRBV11-2 to TRBJ1-4; TRBD1 might be the D (5 bases). There are 14 residues in the CDR3. V lost 3 bases and J 2 bases, leaving 7 bases between the germline ends. Per the germline V gene, CDR1 is SGHAT and CDR2 is FQNNGV. The CDR3 is CASSFGATNEKLFF. CDR3 DNA, as far as it was read: TGTGCCAGCAGCTTTGGGGCGACTAATGAAAAA.

Incomplete CDR3 DNA: TGTGCCAGCAGCCCTACGACAGGGGGTGACAATGAG. Protein product: CASSPTTGGDNE. The full CDR3 protein is CASSPTTGGDNEQFF. The chain links TRBV11-2 to TRBJ2-1; 9 nucleotides line up with TRBD1. The read ends 3 residues shy of where the CDR3 ends; the end is completed using the germline J gene. Trimming cost V 5 bases and J 5 bases; bases outside gene matches: 7. Germline loops: CDR1 SGHAT, CDR2 FQNNGV. The CDR3 has 15 residues.

Notes on this clone: Read sequence stops 3 residues before the CDR3 end, and the germline J gene provides the missing end. This rearrangement joins TRBV7-8 to TRBJ2-1; D is unresolved. Per germline, CDR1 SGHVS and CDR2 FQNEAQ. This CDR3 has 14 residues. Trimming stripped 1 base from V and 7 bases from J, with 11 bases between. Incomplete CDR3 DNA: TGTGCCAGCAGCTTAGAATCCGGGTGGAATGAG. This gives the protein CASSLESGWNE. The whole CDR3 is CASSLESGWNEQFF.

Worth noting for this clone: The DNA ends 3 residues before the CDR3 does, and the rest of the CDR3 is filled in from the germline J gene. The V call is TRBV7-9, the J call TRBJ2-3; weak D call: TRBD2 (6 bases). CDR3 length equals 12 residues. The germline V gene encodes CDR1 SEHNR and CDR2 FQNEAQ (reference sequence). CDR3 loop: CASSLGGQPQYF. CDR3 DNA (partial): TGTGCCAGCAGCTTGGGGGGTCAGCCG. Combining the CDR3 with reference TRBV7-9 and TRBJ2-3 gives the whole variable domain DTGVSQNPRHKITKRGQNVTFRCDPISEHNRLYWYRQTLGQGPEFLTYFQNEAQLEKSRLLSDRFSAERPKGSFSTLEIQRTEQGDSAMYLCASSLGGQPQYFGPGTRLTVL.

A word on this clone: An end of the junction does not agree with germline; a read error may underlie this. The read stops 3 residues short of the end of the CDR3; the missing end is completed from the germline J gene. V and J are TRBV6-1 and TRBJ1-1, with D uncertain. In germline, CDR1 is MNHNS, CDR2 SASEGT. CDR3 length: 14 residues. The CDR3 region is CAGSESRKNTEAFF. The sequenced CDR3 bases are TGTGCCGGCAGTGAATCGCGGAAGAACACTGAA.

The sequenced CDR3 bases are TGTGCCAGCAGCCCCAGCGGGGGGGATACG. This translates into CASSPSGGDT. In full, the CDR3 is CASSPSGGDTQYF. The chain couples TRBV7-3 to TRBJ2-3; 9 positions match TRBD2. The sequence runs out 3 residues before the end of the CDR3; the remainder is reconstructed from the germline J gene. The CDR3 spans 13 residues. In germline, CDR1 is SGHTA, CDR2 FQGTGA. The J segment lost 6 bases and the V segment lost 5 bases, leaving 3 bases of the junction unmatched.

The CDR3 here is CSVEDPGKTEAFF. The DNA read from the CDR3 is TGCAGCGTTGAAGATCCGGGGAAGACTGAA. V gene TRBV29-1 combines with J gene TRBJ1-1; no clear D. The CDR3 end lies 3 residues beyond the end of the read and is filled in from the germline J gene. Trimming shortened V by 0 bases and J by 5 bases, and 10 bases separated the two germline ends. The CDR3 has 13 residues. Germline V gene lookup returns CDR1 SQVTM and CDR2 ANQGSEA. The full variable domain, in which reference TRBV29-1 and TRBJ1-1 provide the parts outside the CDR3, is SAVISQKPSRDICQRGTSLTIQCQVDSQVTMMFWYRQQPGQSLTLIATANQGSEATYESGFVIDKFPISRPNLTFSTLTVSNMSPEDSSIYLCSVEDPGKTEAFFGQGTRLTVV.

Comment on this clone: The read is 3 residues too short to cover the CDR3 end, so that end is filled in from the germline J gene. The rearrangement links TRBV18 to TRBJ1-5; D possibly corresponds to TRBD1 (5 bases). V was shortened by 6 bases and J by 5 bases, with 14 bases between the two germline ends. CDR1 is KGHSH, CDR2 LQKENI, per germline. The CDR3 is 14 amino acids. The CDR3 spells CASSGGRVDQPQHF. The sequenced CDR3 bases are TGTGCCAGCTCCGGAGGCAGGGTTGATCAGCCC.

About this clone itself: Its ends do not fully match the called genes, so a read error is possible. The CDR3 sequence is CSSPLRGSETQYF. CDR3 DNA (partial): TGTTCCAGCCCCCTGCGGGGGTCCGAGACC. The rearrangement links TRBV7-9 to TRBJ2-5; 7 bases agree with TRBD2. The observed sequence ends 3 residues before the CDR3 terminus, with the missing tail filled in from the germline J gene. The CDR3 extends over 13 amino acids. Germline CDR1 SEHNR, CDR2 FQNEAQ (reference sequence).

Comment on this clone: The CDR3 is cut off 3 residues early in the read; its end comes from the germline J gene. The chain links TRBV11-2 to TRBJ1-1; 9 nucleotides line up with TRBD1. Trimming at V came to 8 bases and at J to 3 bases, leaving 7 bases not matched to a gene. The CDR3 is made up of 14 amino acids. The germline V gene has CDR1 SGHAT and CDR2 FQNNGV. CDR3 DNA (partial): TGTGCCAGCCTACCCGGGACAGGGTACACTGAA. It codes for CASLPGTGYTE. The whole CDR3 protein is CASLPGTGYTEAFF. Looking up the rest from reference TRBV11-2 and TRBJ1-1 gives the full variable domain: EAGVAQSPRYKIIEKRQSVAFWCNPISGHATLYWYQQILGQGPKLLIQFQNNGVVDDSQLPKDRFSAERLKGVDSTLKIQPAKLEDSAVYLCASLPGTGYTEAFFGQGTRLTVV.

Note on this clone: The read gets to within 3 residues of the CDR3 end, and the germline J gene fills in the rest. The V and J genes are TRBV2 and TRBJ2-5; unclear D gene. The CDR3 extends over 12 amino acids. CDR1 is SNHLY, CDR2 FYNNEI, per germline. Trimming left V 6 bases short and J 2 bases short, with 7 bases between. The CDR3 DNA, read in part, is TGTGCCAGCAGGGGCAGTCAAGAGACC. Amino acid sequence: CASRGSQET. The CDR3 as a whole reads CASRGSQETQYF.

About this clone itself: One junction end does not reproduce the germline sequence, and a read error may be involved. The CDR3 end falls 3 residues outside the read, so it is completed with the germline J gene. The chain has TRBV4-2 and TRBJ2-2; D is uncertain. The CDR3 sequence is 15 residues long. Per germline, CDR1 LGHNA and CDR2 YNFKEQ. The CDR3 protein is CASSQDFRNTGELFF. The sequenced part of the CDR3 DNA is TGCGCCAGCAGCCAAGATTTTAGGAACACCGGGGAG.

A word on this clone: The CDR3 end falls 3 residues outside the read, so it is completed with the germline J gene. J is TRBJ2-3 and V is TRBV30; 8 positions match TRBD2. CDR3 length equals 15 residues. Germline V gene sequence: CDR1 GTSNPN, CDR2 SVGIG (reference sequence). The sequenced part of the CDR3 DNA is TGTGCCTGGAGTCCCCCGGGGGGGCCTTGGGAGACG. Translation: CAWSPPGGPWET. The full CDR3 protein reads CAWSPPGGPWETQYF.

Points on this clone: The read comes to an end 3 residues before the CDR3 does, leaving the germline J gene to fill in the end. This CDR3 is also generated by other DNA sequences in the sample. The chain joins TRBV2 to TRBJ2-7, with D unclear. CDR1 and CDR2 from the germline V gene are SNHLY and FYNNEI. V lost 5 bases to trimming and J lost 3 bases, with 2 bases between them. CDR3 size: 10 residues. CDR3 sequence: CASSRYEQYF. Partial CDR3 DNA: TGTGCCAGCAGTCGCTACGAG.

The DNA read from the CDR3 is TGTGCCAGTAGTATCAACTCTGGGGCCAACGTG. Its translation: CASSINSGANV. The full-length CDR3 reads as CASSINSGANVLFF. This chain connects TRBV19 to TRBJ2-2; possible D gene TRBD1, 5 bases. The read stops 3 residues short of the end of the CDR3; the missing end is completed from the germline J gene. CDR3 size: 14 residues. The germline CDR1 and CDR2 sequences are LNHDA and SQIVND (reference sequence).

Concerning this clone itself: The read terminates 3 residues ahead of where the CDR3 ends, so the germline J gene completes it. This chain links TRBV19 with TRBJ1-2; D is unresolved. V was trimmed by 6 bases and J by 2 bases, leaving 13 bases between them. The CDR3 runs to 14 residues. The germline CDR1 and CDR2 sequences are LNHDA and SQIVND (reference sequence). This chain's CDR3 is CASRTAQANYGYTF. The covered CDR3 bases are TGTGCCAGTAGAACTGCGCAGGCCAACTATGGC.

Turning to this clone: The observed sequence ends 3 residues before the CDR3 terminus, with the missing tail filled in from the germline J gene. The V gene is TRBV6-1, the J gene TRBJ1-1, with 9 bases matching TRBD1. CDR3 size: 15 residues. Trimming took 4 bases from V and 5 from J; bases not matched to a gene: 8. Per germline, CDR1 MNHNS and CDR2 SASEGT. This CDR3 is CASSALTGGYTEAFF. The sequenced CDR3 bases are TGTGCCAGCAGTGCCTTGACAGGGGGTTATACTGAA.